Sequencing of this TCR beta chain was carried out in a study of T cells in Graves' hyperthyroidism and ophthalmopathy. This clonotype was counted at least ten times. What it binds is unknown. Each ophthalmopathy patient scored at least 3 on the Clinical Activity Score and at least 4 on NOSPECS grade, with duration under 3 months. Diagnoses were established using clinical symptoms, serum thyroxine and TRAb, thyroid ultrasound and orbital computed tomography. PBMCs stemmed from about 9.7 ml fresh peripheral blood. Overall study results and limits: The model anticipated ophthalmopathy a median about 6.5 months pre-onset.

Germline CDR1 and CDR2: SGDLS and YYNGEE. This CDR3 has 15 residues. The V end lost 6 bases, the J end lost 0 bases, and 13 bases lay between the germline ends. Amplified TCR beta CDR3 regions derived from RNA transcripts. Primed by the HTBI set, a first-round RT-PCR was run on the TCR CDR3. TCRdb itself ran the multiplex PCR reads through MiXCR, one entry per CDR3 protein. The sample has about 600,000 distinct CDR3 sequences, 16% seen once. The chain carries TRBV9 and TRBJ2-1; D is uncertain. The sequenced sample was blood. The sequence derives from a woman between 35 and 50 years old with Graves' ophthalmopathy. The CDR3 protein is CASNAVPSSYNEQFF. As DNA, the CDR3 is TGTGCCAGCAATGCGGTCCCGAGCTCCTACAATGAGCAGTTCTTC.